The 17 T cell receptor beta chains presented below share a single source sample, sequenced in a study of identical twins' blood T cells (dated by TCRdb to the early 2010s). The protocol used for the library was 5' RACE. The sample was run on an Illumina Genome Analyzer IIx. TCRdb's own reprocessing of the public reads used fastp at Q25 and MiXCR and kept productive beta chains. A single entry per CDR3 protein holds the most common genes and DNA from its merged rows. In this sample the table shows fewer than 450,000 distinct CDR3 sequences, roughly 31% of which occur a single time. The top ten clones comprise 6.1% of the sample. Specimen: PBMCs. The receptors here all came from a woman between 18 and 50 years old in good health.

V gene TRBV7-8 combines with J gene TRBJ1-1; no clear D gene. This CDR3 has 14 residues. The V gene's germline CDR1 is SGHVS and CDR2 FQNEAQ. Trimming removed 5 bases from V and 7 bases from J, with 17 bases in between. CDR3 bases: TGTGCCAGCAGCCCTAGGCCGCGCCAGGATGAAGCTTTCTTT. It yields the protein CASSPRPRQDEAFF.

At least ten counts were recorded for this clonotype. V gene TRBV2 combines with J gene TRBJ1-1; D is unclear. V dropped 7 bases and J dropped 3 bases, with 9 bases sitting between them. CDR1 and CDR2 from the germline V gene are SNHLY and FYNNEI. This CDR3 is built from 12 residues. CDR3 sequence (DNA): TGTGCCAGCACACAGTACTACACTGAAGCTTTCTTT. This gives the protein CASTQYYTEAFF.

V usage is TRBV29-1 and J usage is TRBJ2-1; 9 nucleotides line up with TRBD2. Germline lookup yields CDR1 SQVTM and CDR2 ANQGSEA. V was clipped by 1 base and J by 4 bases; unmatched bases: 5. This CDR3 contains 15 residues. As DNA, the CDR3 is TGCAGCGTTGAAGGACTAGCGGAGATTTACAATGAGCAGTTCTTC. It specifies CSVEGLAEIYNEQFF.

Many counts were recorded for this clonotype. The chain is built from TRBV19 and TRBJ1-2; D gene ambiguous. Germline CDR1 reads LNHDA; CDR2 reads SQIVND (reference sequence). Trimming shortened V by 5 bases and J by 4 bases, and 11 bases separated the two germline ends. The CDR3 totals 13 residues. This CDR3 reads CASSPYPIYGYTF. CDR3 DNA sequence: TGTGCCAGTAGTCCGTACCCGATCTATGGCTACACCTTC.

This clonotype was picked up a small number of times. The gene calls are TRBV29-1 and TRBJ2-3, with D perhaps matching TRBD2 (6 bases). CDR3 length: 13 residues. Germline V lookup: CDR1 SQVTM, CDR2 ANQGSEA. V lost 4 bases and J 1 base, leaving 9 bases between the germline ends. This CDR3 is CSVVLAGTDTQYF. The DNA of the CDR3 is TGCAGCGTTGTACTAGCAGGCACAGATACGCAGTATTTT.

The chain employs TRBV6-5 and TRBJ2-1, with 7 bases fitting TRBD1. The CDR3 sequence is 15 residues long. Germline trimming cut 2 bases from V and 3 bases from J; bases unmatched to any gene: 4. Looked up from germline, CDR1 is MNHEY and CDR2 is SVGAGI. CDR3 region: CASSYGQASYNEQFF. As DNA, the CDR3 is TGTGCCAGCAGTTACGGACAGGCTAGCTACAATGAGCAGTTCTTC.

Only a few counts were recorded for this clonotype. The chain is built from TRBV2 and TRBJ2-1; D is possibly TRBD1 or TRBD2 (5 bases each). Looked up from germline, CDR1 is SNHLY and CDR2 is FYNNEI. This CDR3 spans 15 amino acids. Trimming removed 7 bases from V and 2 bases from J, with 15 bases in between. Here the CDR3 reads CASKTGANAYNEQFF. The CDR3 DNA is TGTGCCAGCAAAACCGGGGCCAATGCCTACAATGAGCAGTTCTTC.

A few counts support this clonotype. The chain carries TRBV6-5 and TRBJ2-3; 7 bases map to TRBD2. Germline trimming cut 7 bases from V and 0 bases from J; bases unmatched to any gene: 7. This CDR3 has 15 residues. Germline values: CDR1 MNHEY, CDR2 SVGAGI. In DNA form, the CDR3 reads TGTGCCAGCACAGCTAGCGGACCCAGCACAGATACGCAGTATTTT. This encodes CASTASGPSTDTQYF.

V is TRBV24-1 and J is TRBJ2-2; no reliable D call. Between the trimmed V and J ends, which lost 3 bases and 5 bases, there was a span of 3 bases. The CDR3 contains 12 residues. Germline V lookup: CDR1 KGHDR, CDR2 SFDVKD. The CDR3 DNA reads TGTGCCACCAGTGATCCGACCGGGGAGCTGTTTTTT. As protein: CATSDPTGELFF.

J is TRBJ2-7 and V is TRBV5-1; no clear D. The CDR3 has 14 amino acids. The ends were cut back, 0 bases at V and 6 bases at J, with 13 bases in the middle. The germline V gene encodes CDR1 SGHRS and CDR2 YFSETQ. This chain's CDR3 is CASSLELVGTEQYF. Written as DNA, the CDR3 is TGCGCCAGCAGCTTGGAATTGGTTGGAACCGAGCAGTACTTC.

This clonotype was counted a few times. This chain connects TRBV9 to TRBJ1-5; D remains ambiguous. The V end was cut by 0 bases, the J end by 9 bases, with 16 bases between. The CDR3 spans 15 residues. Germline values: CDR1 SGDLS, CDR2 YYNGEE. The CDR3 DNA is TGTGCCAGCAGCGTAGAGGAGGACTCCTTACGGCCCCAGCATTTT. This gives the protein CASSVEEDSLRPQHF. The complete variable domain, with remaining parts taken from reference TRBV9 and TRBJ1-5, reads DSGVTQTPKHLITATGQRVTLRCSPRSGDLSVYWYQQSLDQGLQFLIQYYNGEERAKGNILERFSAQQFPDLHSELNLSSLELGDSALYFCASSVEEDSLRPQHFGDGTRLSIL.

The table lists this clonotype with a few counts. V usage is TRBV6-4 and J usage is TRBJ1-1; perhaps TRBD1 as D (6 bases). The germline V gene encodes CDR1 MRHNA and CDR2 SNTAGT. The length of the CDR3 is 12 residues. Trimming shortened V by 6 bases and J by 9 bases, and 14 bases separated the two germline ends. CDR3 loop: CASRGGTLKAFF. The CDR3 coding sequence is TGTGCCAGCAGGGGGGGGACATTGAAAGCTTTCTTT.

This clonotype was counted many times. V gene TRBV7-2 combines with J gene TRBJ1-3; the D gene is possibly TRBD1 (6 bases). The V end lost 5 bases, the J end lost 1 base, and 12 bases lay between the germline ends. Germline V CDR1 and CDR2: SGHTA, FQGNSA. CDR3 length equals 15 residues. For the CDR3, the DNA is TGTGCCAGCAGCCCCCTAGGGGGTTCTGGAAACACCATATATTTT. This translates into CASSPLGGSGNTIYF.

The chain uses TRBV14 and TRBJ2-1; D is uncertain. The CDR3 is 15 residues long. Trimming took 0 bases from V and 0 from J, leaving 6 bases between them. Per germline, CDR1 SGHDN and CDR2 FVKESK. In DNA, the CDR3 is TGTGCCAGCAGCCAAGAAACCCCCTCCTACAATGAGCAGTTCTTC. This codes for CASSQETPSYNEQFF.

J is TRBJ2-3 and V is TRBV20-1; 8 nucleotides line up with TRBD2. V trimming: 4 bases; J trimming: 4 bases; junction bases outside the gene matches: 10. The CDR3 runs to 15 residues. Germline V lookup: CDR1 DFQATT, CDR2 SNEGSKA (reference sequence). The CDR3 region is CSATGASGSSDTQYF. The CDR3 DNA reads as TGCAGTGCTACCGGTGCGAGCGGGAGTTCAGATACGCAGTATTTT.

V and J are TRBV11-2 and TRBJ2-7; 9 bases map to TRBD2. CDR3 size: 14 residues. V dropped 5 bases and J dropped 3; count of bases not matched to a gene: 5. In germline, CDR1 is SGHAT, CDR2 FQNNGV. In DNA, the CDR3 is TGTGCCAGCAGCCTAGCGGGGCCCAACTACGAGCAGTACTTC. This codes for CASSLAGPNYEQYF.

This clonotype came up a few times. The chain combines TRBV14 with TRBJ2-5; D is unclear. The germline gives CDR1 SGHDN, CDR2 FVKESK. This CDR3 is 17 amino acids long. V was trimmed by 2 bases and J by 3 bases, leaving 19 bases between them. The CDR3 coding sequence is TGTGCCAGCAGCCAACGCCTGGGTTCCCCATTGGAAGAGACCCAGTACTTC. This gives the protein CASSQRLGSPLEETQYF.